Each of the 22 T cell receptor beta chains below was sequenced from the same sample in a study of cytomegalovirus exposure and HLA in healthy donors. Primers for the PCR totalled 60 Vbeta and 13 Jbeta. Profiling relied on immunoSEQ multiplex PCR, and the TCRdb table lists in-frame clones only, not all of them. The sample comprises 150,000 to 200,000 clones, roughly 74% of which are singletons, and approximately 6% rests with the top ten. The material sequenced was PBMCs. The receptors stem from a young woman in good health and CMV-seropositive.

V and J are TRBV7-2 and TRBJ2-5; 9 positions match TRBD1. The J call is in doubt because the DNA end fits TRBJ2-7 better. CDR1 SGHTA and CDR2 FQGNSA come from the germline V gene. CDR3 length: 15 residues. The CDR3 here is CASSLFGTGRDEQYF. In DNA, the CDR3 is TGTGCCAGCAGCTTATTCGGGACAGGGCGGGACGAGCAGTACTTC.

The chain carries TRBV10-3 and TRBJ2-3; TRBD2 matches at 13 bases. The CDR3 is made up of 16 amino acids. Germline V CDR1 and CDR2: ENHRY, SYGVKD. The junction had 3 bases not matched to a gene; V was cut back by 4 bases and J by 2 bases. CDR3 sequence reads: CAISVTSGGPTDTQYF. CDR3 sequence (DNA): TGTGCCATCAGTGTGACTAGCGGGGGGCCCACAGATACGCAGTATTTT.

The rearrangement uses TRBV7-3 and TRBJ2-1, with 12 bases matching TRBD1. The CDR3 length is 14 residues. Germline CDR1 and CDR2: SGHTA and FQGTGA. The ends lost 5 bases at V and 7 bases at J; junction bases unmatched: 3. The CDR3 loop reads CASSPGQGANEQFF. The CDR3 DNA reads as TGTGCCAGCAGCCCGGGACAGGGGGCTAATGAGCAGTTCTTC. Drawing the rest from reference TRBV7-3 and TRBJ2-1, the complete variable domain is GAGVSQTPSNKVTEKGKYVELRCDPISGHTALYWYRQSLGQGPEFLIYFQGTGAADDSGLPNDRFFAVRPEGSVSTLKIQRTERGDSAVYLCASSPGQGANEQFFGPGTRLTVL.

This chain joins TRBV6-1 and TRBJ1-2; weak D call: TRBD1 (5 bases). This CDR3 spans 13 amino acids. Germline loops: CDR1 MNHNS, CDR2 SASEGT. With 7 bases removed from V and 8 bases from J, the gap between germline ends came to 17 bases. The CDR3 loop is CASIQGLPSGYTF. CDR3 DNA: TGTGCCAGCATCCAGGGACTGCCATCAGGCTACACCTTC.

J is TRBJ1-2 and V is TRBV10-1, with D tentatively TRBD1 (6 bases). V was trimmed by 5 bases and J by 4 bases, leaving 11 bases between them. The CDR3 has 13 amino acids. CDR1 is WNHNN and CDR2 is SYGVQD in the germline V gene (reference sequence). The CDR3 spells CASSPGQFYGYTF. The CDR3 DNA reads TGCGCCAGCAGTCCCGGACAGTTCTATGGCTACACCTTC.

This rearrangement joins TRBV5-1 to TRBJ2-7; 10 nucleotides match TRBD2. This CDR3 spans 15 amino acids. Germline assignment: CDR1 SGHRS and CDR2 YFSETQ. With 4 bases clipped from V and 0 bases from J, the junction kept 4 bases outside the gene matches. CDR3 loop: CASSHGLADSYEQYF. The CDR3 DNA follows: TGCGCCAGCAGCCACGGACTAGCGGACTCCTACGAGCAGTACTTC. The complete variable domain, with remaining parts taken from reference TRBV5-1 and TRBJ2-7, reads KAGVTQTPRYLIKTRGQQVTLSCSPISGHRSVSWYQQTPGQGLQFLFEYFSETQRNKGNFPGRFSGRQFSNSRSEMNVSTLELGDSALYLCASSHGLADSYEQYFGPGTRLTVT.

The rearrangement uses TRBV5-6 and TRBJ1-2; D gene uncertain. The CDR3 has 14 residues. The V end was cut by 4 bases, the J end by 4 bases, with 14 bases between. CDR1 is SGHDT, CDR2 YYEEEE, per germline. The CDR3 DNA reads TGTGCCAGCAGCGATTCTATATCGGTCTATGGCTACACCTTC. Its protein is CASSDSISVYGYTF. Filled out from reference TRBV5-6 and TRBJ1-2, the complete variable domain reads DAGVTQSPTHLIKTRGQQVTLRCSPKSGHDTVSWYQQALGQGPQFIFQYYEEEERQRGNFPDRFSGHQFPNYSSELNVNALLLGDSALYLCASSDSISVYGYTFGSGTRLTVV.

The chain has TRBV9 and TRBJ2-7; the match to TRBD1 covers 7 bases. CDR1 and CDR2 (germline): SGDLS, YYNGEE. The CDR3 length is 16 residues. V trimming: 4 bases; J trimming: 7 bases; junction bases outside the gene matches: 17. The CDR3 region has the DNA TGTGCCAGCAGCCCCCAGACAGGGTGGGCTTTGGGTGAGCAGTACTTC. This gives the protein CASSPQTGWALGEQYF.

This clone was counted between two and nine times. The V gene is TRBV7-9, the J gene TRBJ2-1, with a possible D match to TRBD2 (6 bases). The CDR3 runs to 17 residues. The V end was cut by 4 bases, the J end by 6 bases, with 22 bases between. Looked up from germline, CDR1 is SEHNR and CDR2 is FQNEAQ (reference sequence). The CDR3 protein is CASSSTRMGRGPNEQFF. CDR3 coding DNA: TGTGCCAGCAGCTCTACCCGGATGGGGCGGGGCCCCAATGAGCAGTTCTTC.

This chain links TRBV28 with TRBJ2-2; D is uncertain. The CDR3 spans 11 residues. With 6 bases removed from V and 6 bases from J, the gap between germline ends came to 5 bases. CDR1 is MDHEN, CDR2 SYDVKM, per germline. CDR3 nucleotides: TGTGCCAGCAGACTCTCCGGGGAGCTGTTTTTT. Its translation is CASRLSGELFF.

This clone was counted many times. The V and J genes are TRBV5-1 and TRBJ2-6, with no clear D. The CDR3 is 12 residues long. CDR1 and CDR2 from the germline V gene are SGHRS and YFSETQ. Trimming removed 7 bases at V and 2 bases at J, with 4 bases between. The CDR3 coding sequence is TGCGCCAGCCGAGCTGGGGCCAACGTCCTGACTTTC. It codes for CASRAGANVLTF.

V is TRBV6-5 and J is TRBJ1-2; 7 bases are a match to TRBD1. The CDR3 has 12 residues. V shed 5 bases and J 7 bases; nucleotides not matched to a gene: 4. Germline V gene lookup returns CDR1 MNHEY and CDR2 SVGAGI. DNA for the CDR3: TGTGCCAGCAGTCCGGACAGGATTGGCTACACCTTC. It specifies CASSPDRIGYTF.

The sample holds a few counts of this clone. The V call is TRBV29-1, the J call TRBJ2-7; 8 bases align to TRBD1. The ends lost 7 bases at V and 2 bases at J; junction bases unmatched: 4. The CDR3 extends over 12 amino acids. Germline V gene lookup returns CDR1 SQVTM and CDR2 ANQGSEA. In DNA, the CDR3 is TGCAGCGGGACGGACAGGGCCTACGAGCAGTACTTC. Protein product: CSGTDRAYEQYF.

The V call is TRBV4-1, the J call TRBJ1-5, with 7 nucleotides matching TRBD1. J lost 9 bases, V lost 1 base, and 3 bases had no gene match. From germline, CDR1 is MGHRA and CDR2 YSYEKL. The CDR3 runs 13 residues. Here the CDR3 reads CASSQGQGVPQHF. CDR3 nucleotides: TGCGCCAGCAGCCAAGGACAGGGAGTGCCCCAGCATTTT.

The chain combines TRBV19 with TRBJ2-7, with TRBD2 matching 7 bases. CDR3 size: 15 residues. V was pared by 5 bases and J by 2 bases, with 9 bases of the junction left unmatched. CDR1 is LNHDA, CDR2 SQIVND, per germline (reference sequence). The CDR3 DNA reads as TGTGCCAGTAGTCCACGAGCGGGGCCTACCTACGAGCAGTACTTC. This translates into CASSPRAGPTYEQYF.

Here the CDR3 reads CASRGRGADGYTF. The CDR3 bases are TGTGCCAGCAGAGGGAGAGGAGCCGATGGCTACACCTTC. V usage is TRBV7-9 and J usage is TRBJ1-2; D gene unclear. Trimming shortened V by 6 bases and J by 6 bases, and 14 bases separated the two germline ends. CDR1 and CDR2 (germline): SEHNR, FQNEAQ (reference sequence). CDR3 length: 13 residues. Full variable domain (missing parts from reference TRBV7-9 and TRBJ1-2): DTGVSQNPRHKITKRGQNVTFRCDPISEHNRLYWYRQTLGQGPEFLTYFQNEAQLEKSRLLSDRFSAERPKGSFSTLEIQRTEQGDSAMYLCASRGRGADGYTFGSGTRLTVV.

The chain recombines TRBV28 with TRBJ2-5, with 7 bases fitting TRBD1. Germline lookup yields CDR1 MDHEN and CDR2 SYDVKM. The CDR3 totals 15 residues. V shed 6 bases, J shed 2 bases, and the junction held 9 bases outside the gene matches. CDR3 sequence reads: CASSLNRDSQETQYF. DNA of the CDR3: TGTGCCAGCAGCCTTAACAGGGACAGTCAAGAGACCCAGTACTTC.

The rearrangement links TRBV5-1 to TRBJ1-1; possible D gene TRBD1, 6 bases. The CDR3 spans 16 residues. Trimming took 4 bases from V and 4 from J, leaving 20 bases between them. Germline values: CDR1 SGHRS, CDR2 YFSETQ. The CDR3 DNA is TGCGCCAGCAGCGCCTTTAAGGGACACCTTACCACTGAAGCTTTCTTT. It encodes CASSAFKGHLTTEAFF.

CDR3: CASSATGIDEQYF. The CDR3, as DNA: TGCGCCAGCAGTGCGACAGGGATTGACGAGCAGTACTTC. This sequence joins TRBV10-1 and TRBJ2-7, with 7 nucleotides matching TRBD1. The CDR3 has 13 amino acids. Germline loops: CDR1 WNHNN, CDR2 SYGVQD (reference sequence). After removal of 4 bases from V and 5 bases from J, the junction contained 5 bases not matched to a gene.

This clone appeared a single time. V is TRBV12-5 and J is TRBJ1-2; TRBD1 matches 7 bases. The V gene's germline CDR1 is LGHNT and CDR2 FRNRAP. V was pared by 3 bases and J by 8 bases, with 9 bases of the junction left unmatched. This CDR3 has 14 amino acids. The CDR3 loop reads CASGFLQGMGGYTF. Here the CDR3 DNA reads TGTGCTAGTGGTTTTTTACAGGGGATGGGGGGCTACACCTTC.

The genes are TRBV7-2 and TRBJ2-7; 11 bases map to TRBD2. The CDR3 covers 15 residues. CDR1 is SGHTA and CDR2 is FQGNSA in the germline V gene. J gave up 1 base and V 5 bases, and 4 bases lay outside the gene matches. As DNA, the CDR3 is TGTGCCAGCAGCCAGACTAGCGGGGCATCCTACGAGCAGTACTTC. This sequence encodes CASSQTSGASYEQYF.

The chain couples TRBV29-1 to TRBJ2-5; 14 bases fit TRBD2. Germline-derived CDR1 and CDR2 are SQVTM and ANQGSEA. Losses at the gene ends were 6 bases for V and 5 bases for J; bases not matched to a gene: 8. The CDR3 consists of 15 residues. CDR3: CSVATSGGARETQYF. Here the CDR3 DNA reads TGCAGCGTAGCGACTAGCGGGGGGGCTCGGGAGACCCAGTACTTC.